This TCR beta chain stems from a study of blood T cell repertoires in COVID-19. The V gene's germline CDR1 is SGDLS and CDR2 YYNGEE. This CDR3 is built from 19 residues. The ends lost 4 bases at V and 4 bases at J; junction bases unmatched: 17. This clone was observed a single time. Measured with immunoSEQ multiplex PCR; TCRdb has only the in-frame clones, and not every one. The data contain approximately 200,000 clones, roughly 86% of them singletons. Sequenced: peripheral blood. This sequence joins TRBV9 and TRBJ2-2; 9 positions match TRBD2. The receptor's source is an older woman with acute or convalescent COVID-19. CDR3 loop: CASSPRPLVAGDGTGELFF. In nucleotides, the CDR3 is TGTGCCAGCAGCCCCCGCCCTTTGGTAGCGGGAGACGGCACCGGGGAGCTGTTTTTT. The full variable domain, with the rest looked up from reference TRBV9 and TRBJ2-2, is DSGVTQTPKHLITATGQRVTLRCSPRSGDLSVYWYQQSLDQGLQFLIQYYNGEERAKGNILERFSAQQFPDLHSELNLSSLELGDSALYFCASSPRPLVAGDGTGELFFGEGSRLTVL.